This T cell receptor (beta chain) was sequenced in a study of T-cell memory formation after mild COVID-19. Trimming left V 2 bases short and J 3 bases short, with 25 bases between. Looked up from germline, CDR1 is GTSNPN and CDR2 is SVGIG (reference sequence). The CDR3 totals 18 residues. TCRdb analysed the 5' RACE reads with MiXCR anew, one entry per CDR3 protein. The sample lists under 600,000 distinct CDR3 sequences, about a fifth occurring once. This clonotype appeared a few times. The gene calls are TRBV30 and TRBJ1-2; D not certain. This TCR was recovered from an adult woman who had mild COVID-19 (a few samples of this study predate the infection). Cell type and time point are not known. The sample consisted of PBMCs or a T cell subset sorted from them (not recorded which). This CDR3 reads CAWSPTGQAYVPYYGYTF. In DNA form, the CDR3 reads TGTGCCTGGAGTCCCACCGGGCAGGCCTACGTCCCCTACTATGGCTACACCTTC. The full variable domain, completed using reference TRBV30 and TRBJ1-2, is SQTIHQWPATLVQPVGSPLSLECTVEGTSNPNLYWYRQAAGRGLQLLFYSVGIGQISSEVPQNLSASRPQDRQFILSSKKLLLSDSGFYLCAWSPTGQAYVPYYGYTFGSGTRLTVV.